These 9 T cell receptor beta chains came from one sample sequenced in a study of T cells after yellow fever vaccination (dated by TCRdb to about 2019). According to the study, the label for this sample's treatment or condition signals: live attenuated yellow fever vaccine strain. The protocol used for the library was 5' RACE. The run used an Illumina NovaSeq 6000. Through fastp at Q25 and MiXCR, TCRdb rebuilt clones from the public reads, retaining in-frame beta chains. Here each entry gathers all rows of one CDR3 protein and keeps the most common genes and DNA. Within this sample are some 240,000 distinct CDR3 sequences, with approximately 3.5% of them counted one time only. Together, the top ten hold 15% to 20% of the sample. Specimen: PBMCs, collected 15 days after the yellow fever booster vaccination. All receptors derive from a man aged 18 to 30 who received the YFV17D yellow fever vaccine.

This clonotype was seen repeatedly, ten times or more. V is TRBV20-1 and J is TRBJ2-5, with TRBD2 matching over 9 bases. There are 13 residues in the CDR3. V lost 5 bases, J lost 5 bases, and 6 bases stayed unmatched. Germline CDR1 is DFQATT and CDR2 is SNEGSKA (reference sequence). The CDR3 loop is CSARGTSRETQYF. The CDR3 nucleotides read TGCAGTGCTCGCGGGACTAGCCGGGAGACCCAGTACTTC.

This clonotype was picked up many times. The V gene is TRBV10-2, the J gene TRBJ2-3; D gene unclear. This CDR3 is 12 amino acids long. V shed 2 bases and J shed 5 bases, with 5 bases lying between them. In germline, CDR1 is WSHSY, CDR2 SAAADI. The CDR3 protein is CASSEVIDTQYF. CDR3 coding DNA: TGCGCCAGCAGTGAGGTTATAGATACGCAGTATTTT.

Of note for this clonotype: A much larger clone is a single base away; this may be a read error. The conserved final phenylalanine or tryptophan is absent from the CDR3, which likely points to a read error. This chain joins TRBV4-3 and TRBJ2-1; D is uncertain. CDR3 length equals 14 residues. V was pared by 7 bases and J by 0 bases, with 10 bases between. Germline CDR1 is LGHNA and CDR2 is YSLEER. CDR3 nucleotide sequence: TGCGCCAGCAAGGGCGCCATCTCCTACAATGAGCAGTTCATC. This translates into CASKGAISYNEQFI.

Ten or more counts support this clonotype. This rearrangement joins TRBV7-9 to TRBJ2-1; maybe TRBD2 (5 bases). The CDR3 is 13 amino acids. Germline lookup yields CDR1 SEHNR and CDR2 FQNEAQ (reference sequence). V dropped 6 bases and J dropped 2 bases, with 8 bases sitting between them. The CDR3 nucleotides are TGTGCCAGCAGGGGAGCGGCCTACAATGAGCAGTTCTTC. Its protein is CASRGAAYNEQFF.

This clonotype has a count of ten or more. The chain has TRBV12-3 or TRBV12-4 and TRBJ1-1; D perhaps matches TRBD1 (6 bases). This CDR3 is 14 amino acids long. V lost 3 bases, J lost 6 bases, and 14 bases lay in between. DNA of the CDR3: TGTGCCAGCAGTTTCCAGGGGCCAAGCGCTGAAGCTTTCTTT. Residues: CASSFQGPSAEAFF.

This clonotype has ten or more counts. The rearrangement joins TRBV20-1 to TRBJ2-2; D not resolved. This CDR3 contains 13 residues. Between the trimmed V and J ends, which lost 0 bases and 4 bases, there was a span of 6 bases. Germline V gene lookup returns CDR1 DFQATT and CDR2 SNEGSKA (reference sequence). The CDR3 loop reads CSARETATGELFF. The CDR3 nucleotides read TGCAGTGCTAGAGAAACAGCCACCGGGGAGCTGTTTTTT.

This clonotype was counted many times. The V and J genes are TRBV2 and TRBJ2-5; D is uncertain. Trimming shortened V by 8 bases and J by 5 bases, and 12 bases separated the two germline ends. The CDR3 is 12 amino acids. The germline V gene encodes CDR1 SNHLY and CDR2 FYNNEI. This CDR3 is CASGPSWETQYF. The DNA for the CDR3 is TGTGCCAGCGGGCCCAGCTGGGAGACCCAGTACTTC. The variable domain in full, with the rest retrieved from reference TRBV2 and TRBJ2-5, is EPEVTQTPSHQVTQMGQEVILRCVPISNHLYFYWYRQILGQKVEFLVSFYNNEISEKSEIFDDQFSVERPDGSNFTLKIRSTKLEDSAMYFCASGPSWETQYFGPGTRLLVL.

At least ten counts were recorded for this clonotype. The chain employs TRBV12-3 or TRBV12-4 and TRBJ2-7; D might be TRBD1 (5 bases). The CDR3 is 14 amino acids. V was clipped by 10 bases and J by 2 bases, with 18 bases between them. DNA of the CDR3: TGTGCCACCAGGGATGCAGGGCGGACCTACGAGCAGTACTTC. Translation gives CATRDAGRTYEQYF.

The table lists this clonotype with many counts. CDR3 sequence: CASSKKPPPDRATNEKLFF. DNA for the CDR3: TGTGCCAGCAGCAAAAAACCACCACCGGATAGGGCAACTAATGAAAAACTGTTTTTT. This rearrangement joins TRBV21-1 to TRBJ1-4. TRBV21-1 represents a pseudogene. This CDR3 has 19 residues.